This entry is about one T cell receptor beta chain. V dropped 4 bases and J dropped 2 bases, with 20 bases sitting between them. The germline V gene encodes CDR1 SGDLS and CDR2 YYNGEE. The CDR3 runs to 17 residues. The sample is drawn from a study of blood T cell repertoires in COVID-19. Study details: There were acute and convalescent COVID-19 samples, and they came from the United States, Italy and Spain. Sources were T cells, B-cell-depleted T cells, or PBMCs; the material itself was cDNA or gDNA.

Original processing methods: Amplification of reference gene primers was used by the study to estimate nucleated cell counts. Assay: immunoSEQ multiplex PCR; the TCRdb copy retains only in-frame clones and omits some. For V, J and clone size, that table is used; D and trimming come from the DNA. The sample consists of 120,000 or so clones, around 88% of them appearing once. This receptor was identified in an elderly man with active or convalescent COVID-19. The chain links TRBV9 to TRBJ2-3; weak D call: TRBD1 (6 bases). Sequenced sample: peripheral blood. In nucleotides, the CDR3 is TGTGCCAGCAGCCCCCCGGTAGGGGGACCAATCACAGATACGCAGTATTTT. Its translation: CASSPPVGGPITDTQYF.